This is a list of T cell receptor beta chains from one sample in a study of T cell responses to AZD1222 COVID-19 vaccine. Profiling relied on immunoSEQ multiplex PCR, and the TCRdb table lists in-frame clones only, not all of them. In the table there are 110,000 or so clones, about 88% of which are singletons. Material: peripheral blood, obtained 28 days after the second AZD1222 dose. Receptors were obtained from an adult who received the AZD1222 COVID-19 vaccine. Both conserved end residues are part of each CDR3. A D gene is named only where the DNA matches it firmly. Expanded clones are given a class, and other clones once, few, many or no size at all.

clone_size: .; v_call: TRBV4-1; d_call: .; j_call: TRBJ1-4; cdr3_aa: CASSQGGRTSDEKLFF; cdr3_nt: TGCGCCAGCAGCCAAGGGGGTAGGACCTCGGATGAAAAACTGTTTTTT
clone_size: .; v_call: TRBV3-1/TRBV3-2; d_call: TRBD1; j_call: TRBJ1-2; cdr3_aa: CASSQEQGTGLHYGYTF; cdr3_nt: TGTGCCAGCAGCCAAGAGCAGGGGACAGGGCTGCACTATGGCTACACCTTC
clone_size: .; v_call: TRBV10-3; d_call: TRBD2; j_call: TRBJ2-1; cdr3_aa: CAISQSGSGNEQFF; cdr3_nt: TGTGCCATCAGTCAAAGCGGGAGTGGGAATGAGCAGTTCTTC
clone_size: .; v_call: TRBV5-1; d_call: .; j_call: TRBJ2-2; cdr3_aa: CASIGGGSFTGELFF; cdr3_nt: TGCGCCAGCATCGGAGGGGGGAGTTTCACCGGGGAGCTGTTTTTT
clone_size: .; v_call: TRBV28; d_call: .; j_call: TRBJ2-2; cdr3_aa: CATGDMTNTGELFF; cdr3_nt: TGTGCAACGGGAGACATGACGAACACCGGGGAGCTGTTTTTT
clone_size: .; v_call: TRBV18; d_call: .; j_call: TRBJ2-3; cdr3_aa: CASSPTGTTDTQYF; cdr3_nt: TGTGCCAGCTCACCCACAGGGACCACAGATACGCAGTATTTT
clone_size: .; v_call: TRBV2; d_call: .; j_call: TRBJ2-3; cdr3_aa: CASSDLDTQYF; cdr3_nt: TGTGCCAGCAGTGATTTAGATACGCAGTATTTT
clone_size: .; v_call: TRBV27; d_call: TRBD2; j_call: TRBJ2-3; cdr3_aa: CASSTRDYPSTDTQYF; cdr3_nt: TGTGCCAGCAGTACCCGGGACTATCCTAGCACAGATACGCAGTATTTT
clone_size: once; v_call: TRBV7-3; d_call: .; j_call: TRBJ2-3; cdr3_aa: CASSSTVRDTQYF; cdr3_nt: TGTGCCAGCAGCTCTACCGTCAGGGATACGCAGTATTTT
clone_size: .; v_call: TRBV28; d_call: TRBD1; j_call: TRBJ1-1; cdr3_aa: CAAQGMNTEAFF; cdr3_nt: TGTGCCGCACAGGGGATGAACACTGAAGCTTTCTTT
clone_size: .; v_call: TRBV4-1; d_call: TRBD2; j_call: TRBJ2-2; cdr3_aa: CASSRLAGGNTGELFF; cdr3_nt: TGCGCCAGCAGCAGACTAGCGGGAGGGAACACCGGGGAGCTGTTTTTT
clone_size: few; v_call: TRBV7-9; d_call: .; j_call: TRBJ1-2; cdr3_aa: CATRGGSRNYGYTF; cdr3_nt: TGTGCCACCCGGGGGGGCAGTCGTAACTATGGCTACACCTTC
clone_size: once; v_call: TRBV18; d_call: .; j_call: TRBJ1-4; cdr3_aa: CASSIGISRTEKLFF; cdr3_nt: TGTGCCAGCTCAATCGGGATATCAAGAACAGAAAAACTGTTTTTT
clone_size: .; v_call: TRBV27; d_call: .; j_call: TRBJ2-3; cdr3_aa: CASSLLGTDTQYF; cdr3_nt: TGTGCCAGCAGTTTACTGGGCACAGATACGCAGTATTTT
clone_size: .; v_call: TRBV18; d_call: .; j_call: TRBJ1-5; cdr3_aa: CASSRGAGQPQHF; cdr3_nt: TGTGCCAGCTCACGCGGGGCAGGTCAGCCCCAGCATTTT
clone_size: once; v_call: TRBV11-2; d_call: .; j_call: TRBJ2-1; cdr3_aa: CASRFKGPFHEQFF; cdr3_nt: TGTGCCAGCAGGTTTAAGGGGCCCTTTCATGAGCAGTTCTTC
clone_size: .; v_call: TRBV28; d_call: TRBD1; j_call: TRBJ1-5; cdr3_aa: CASSQIGQGGNQPQHF; cdr3_nt: TGTGCCAGCAGTCAAATTGGACAGGGTGGCAATCAGCCCCAGCATTTT
clone_size: .; v_call: TRBV5-1; d_call: .; j_call: TRBJ2-5; cdr3_aa: CASNRGYFQETQYF; cdr3_nt: TGCGCCAGTAATCGAGGGTACTTCCAAGAGACCCAGTACTTC
clone_size: few; v_call: TRBV7-9; d_call: .; j_call: TRBJ2-7; cdr3_aa: CASSSTGGGGAEQYF; cdr3_nt: TGTGCCAGCAGCTCAACTGGGGGAGGGGGCGCCGAGCAGTACTTC
clone_size: .; v_call: TRBV15; d_call: TRBD1; j_call: TRBJ1-5; cdr3_aa: CATSRGRTGDQPQHF; cdr3_nt: TGTGCCACCAGCAGAGGAAGGACAGGAGATCAGCCCCAGCATTTT
clone_size: once; v_call: TRBV5-4; d_call: TRBD1; j_call: TRBJ2-7; cdr3_aa: CASSSQGARYEQYF; cdr3_nt: TGTGCCAGCAGCTCACAGGGGGCCCGCTACGAGCAGTACTTC
clone_size: .; v_call: TRBV5-1; d_call: .; j_call: TRBJ1-1; cdr3_aa: CASSGGWNTEAFF; cdr3_nt: TGCGCCAGCAGCGGGGGTTGGAACACTGAAGCTTTCTTT
clone_size: .; v_call: TRBV14; d_call: TRBD2; j_call: TRBJ2-7; cdr3_aa: CASSQGGGRASEQYF; cdr3_nt: TGTGCCAGCAGCCAAGGTGGCGGGAGGGCCTCCGAGCAGTACTTC
clone_size: .; v_call: TRBV23-1; d_call: .; j_call: TRBJ2-1; cdr3_aa: CASSPWTSSYNEQFF; cdr3_nt: TGCGCCAGCAGTCCGTGGACAAGCTCCTACAATGAGCAGTTCTTC